This T cell receptor (beta chain) was observed in a study of Graves' ophthalmopathy and Graves' hyperthyroidism. The TCR beta CDR3 regions underwent amplification from RNA transcripts. Scientists carried out first-round RT-PCR using HTBI primers and then a second-round multiplex PCR. TCRdb re-analysed the multiplex PCR reads in MiXCR, keeping a single row per CDR3 protein. Of hundreds of thousands of distinct CDR3 sequences listed, roughly two fifths were seen once; the top ten hold under 3.5%. CDR3 length equals 15 residues. Trimming removed 2 bases from V and 0 bases from J, with 11 bases in between. CDR1 is ENHRY, CDR2 SYGVKD, per germline.

The clonotype originates from an adult man with Graves' ophthalmopathy. The specimen sequenced was peripheral blood. The rearrangement uses TRBV10-3 and TRBJ2-7; either TRBD1 or TRBD2 may supply D (5 bases each). This CDR3 reads CAISEMAGSSYEQYF. The CDR3 nucleotides read TGTGCCATCAGTGAGATGGCAGGGAGCTCCTACGAGCAGTACTTC.